This T cell receptor beta chain was captured by sequencing in a study of identical twins. The V and J ends lost 3 bases and 1 base respectively, with 6 bases between them. This CDR3 contains 13 residues. Germline CDR1 reads KGHSH; CDR2 reads LQKENI. Unique molecular identifiers were present on the cDNA, which also gained a universal primer site by template switching. TCRdb itself ran the 5' RACE reads through MiXCR, one entry per CDR3 protein. The data hold 450,000 to 650,000 distinct CDR3 sequences, with roughly 15% observed a single time. This clonotype was seen many times. This same sample was also taken into another study, of yellow fever vaccine responses in identical twins.

This TCR derives from a woman under 30 in good health. The chain couples TRBV18 to TRBJ1-1; no definite D call. The sequenced material came from CD4+ T cells sorted from blood. CDR3 protein: CASSPGKNTEAFF. In nucleotides, the CDR3 is TGTGCCAGCTCACCTGGGAAGAACACTGAAGCTTTCTTT.